This T cell receptor beta chain appears in the sequencing data of a study of CD8 T cells in Susac syndrome (dated by TCRdb to the late 2010s). In terms of the full investigation: Of the Susac syndrome patients who were sequenced, roughly 6 had clinically active disease and eight were in clinical remission. At blood withdrawal, Susac syndrome patients were either therapy-naive, taking corticosteroids (in some cases with IVIg as well), or taking IVIg alone. Repertoire sequencing was used to test whether CD8+ T cell activation and differentiation in Susac syndrome was antigen driven.

Worth noting for this clonotype: Which antigen it targets is not known. One base away there is no much larger clone; base qualities are not given.

The research as a whole found: The TCR sequencing and HLA analysis was acknowledged to have included a relatively small number of individuals. In the CD4+ T cell repertoire of Susac syndrome patients, clonal expansion was not detected.

Peripheral blood CD8+ and CD4+ T cells from healthy donors, Susac syndrome patients and multiple sclerosis patients were profiled using high-throughput TCR beta sequencing. Recently defined diagnostic criteria for definite or probable disease were met by the Susac syndrome patients. Bulk CD8+ and CD4+ T cells were purified by magnetic negative isolation, while CD8+ TEMRA cells were enriched using FACS. Blood was collected in EDTA tubes and processed within 24 hours, with PBMCs isolated through density gradient centrifugation. PBMCs intended for TCR sequencing were frozen in liquid nitrogen and were later thawed in a 37 degrees C water bath. Purity of sorted or isolated CD4+, CD8+ and CD8+ TEMRA cells was at least 90%. V ends up 5 bases short and J 7 bases short, with an unmatched junction base count of 11. There are 15 amino acids in the CDR3, from cysteine to phenylalanine inclusive. Of all the DNA, just the CDR3 is kept, 45 bases in frame from base 1. CDR1 and CDR2, per the germline V gene, are SGHAT and FQNNGV.

RNA was extracted using the RNeasy kit, and about 0.5 to 1 microgram was reverse transcribed with random hexamers. TCR beta CDR3 regions were amplified with the immunoSEQ multiplex PCR assay covering 54 Vbeta and 13 Jbeta segments. Bias from PCR amplification was corrected by using a synthetic template baseline for primer optimization and for computational correction. In the original analysis: Reads were annotated to V, D and J genes per IMGT and analyzed with immunoSEQ Analyzer, keeping only productive sequences. Clonality was computed as one minus Shannon entropy normalized by log2 of the number of productive unique sequences. Public and private clones were assessed among the 100 most prevalent clones of each patient and control. Susac-specific clones were defined as absent from healthy and MS cohorts, 1052 published viral clones and other ImmuneACCESS disease sequences. Using fastp at Q25 and MiXCR, TCRdb reprocessed the public reads and kept productive beta chains. Under each unique CDR3 protein, matching rows form one entry showing the most common genes and DNA. TCRdb's processing, not the study's, gives the V and J calls here. This sample gives 170,000 or so distinct CDR3 sequences in total; around 95% of them show up just once. 0.095% to 0.15% of the sample is taken by the ten largest.

Material: CD4+ T cells from PBMCs. The V gene is TRBV11-2 and the J gene is TRBJ2-1, and 7 junctional nucleotides match TRBD2. This TCR was sampled from a human donor with Susac syndrome. For the CDR3, the sequence is CASSRSGIRRNEQFF. The base sequence is TGTGCCAGCAGCCGAAGCGGGATCAGGCGGAATGAGCAGTTCTTC. Beyond the CDR3, the reference TRBV11-2 and TRBJ2-1 genes provide the residues; the full variable domain reads: EAGVAQSPRYKIIEKRQSVAFWCNPISGHATLYWYQQILGQGPKLLIQFQNNGVVDDSQLPKDRFSAERLKGVDSTLKIQPAKLEDSAVYLCASSRSGIRRNEQFFGPGTRLTVL.